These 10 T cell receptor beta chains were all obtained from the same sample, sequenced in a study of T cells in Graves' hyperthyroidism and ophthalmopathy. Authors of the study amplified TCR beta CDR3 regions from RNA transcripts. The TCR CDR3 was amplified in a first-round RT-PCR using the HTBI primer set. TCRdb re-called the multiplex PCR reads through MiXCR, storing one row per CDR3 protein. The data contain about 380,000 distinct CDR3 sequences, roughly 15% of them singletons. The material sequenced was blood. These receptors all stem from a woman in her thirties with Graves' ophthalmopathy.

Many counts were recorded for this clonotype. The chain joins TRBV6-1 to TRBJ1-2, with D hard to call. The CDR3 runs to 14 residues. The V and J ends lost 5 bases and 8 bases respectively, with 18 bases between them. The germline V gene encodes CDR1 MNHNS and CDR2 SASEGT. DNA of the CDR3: TGTGCCAGCAGTCAAAGGTCTGGACCGACCGGCTACACCTTC. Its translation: CASSQRSGPTGYTF.

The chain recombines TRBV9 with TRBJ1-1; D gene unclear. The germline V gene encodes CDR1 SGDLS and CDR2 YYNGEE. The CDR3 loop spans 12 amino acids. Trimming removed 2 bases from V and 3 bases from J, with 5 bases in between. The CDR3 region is CASSVRDTEAFF. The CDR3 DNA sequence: TGTGCCAGCAGCGTGAGGGACACTGAAGCTTTCTTT.

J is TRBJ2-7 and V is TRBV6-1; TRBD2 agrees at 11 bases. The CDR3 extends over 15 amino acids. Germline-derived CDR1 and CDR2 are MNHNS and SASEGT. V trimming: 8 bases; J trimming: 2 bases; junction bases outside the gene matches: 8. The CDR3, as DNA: TGTGCCAGCCGATTCGGGACTAGCGGAACCTACGAGCAGTACTTC. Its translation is CASRFGTSGTYEQYF.

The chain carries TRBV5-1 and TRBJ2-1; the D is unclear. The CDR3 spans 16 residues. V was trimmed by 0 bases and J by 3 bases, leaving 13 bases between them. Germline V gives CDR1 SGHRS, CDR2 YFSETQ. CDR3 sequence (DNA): TGCGCCAGCAGCTTGGCCCCGGTAGTTGGCTACAATGAGCAGTTCTTC. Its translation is CASSLAPVVGYNEQFF.

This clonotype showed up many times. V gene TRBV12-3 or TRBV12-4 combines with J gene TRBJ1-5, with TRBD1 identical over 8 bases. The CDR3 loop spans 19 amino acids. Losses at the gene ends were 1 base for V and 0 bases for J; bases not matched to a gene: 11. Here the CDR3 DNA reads TGTGCCAGCAGTTTAGGTCTAGGGACAGGACAGTATAGCAATCAGCCCCAGCATTTT. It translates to CASSLGLGTGQYSNQPQHF.

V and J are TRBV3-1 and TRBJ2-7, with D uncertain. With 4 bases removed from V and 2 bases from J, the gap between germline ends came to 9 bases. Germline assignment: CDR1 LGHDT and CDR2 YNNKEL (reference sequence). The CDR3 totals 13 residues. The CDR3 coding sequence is TGTGCCAGCAGCCCGGCGGTGGCCTACGAGCAGTACTTC. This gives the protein CASSPAVAYEQYF.

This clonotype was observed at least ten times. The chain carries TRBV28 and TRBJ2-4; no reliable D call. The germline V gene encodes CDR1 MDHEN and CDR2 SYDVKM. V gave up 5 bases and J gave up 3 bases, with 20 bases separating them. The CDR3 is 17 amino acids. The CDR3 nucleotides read TGTGCCAGCAGTCCCCTCTCCTTAAGAATTGGCAAAAACATTCAGTACTTC. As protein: CASSPLSLRIGKNIQYF.

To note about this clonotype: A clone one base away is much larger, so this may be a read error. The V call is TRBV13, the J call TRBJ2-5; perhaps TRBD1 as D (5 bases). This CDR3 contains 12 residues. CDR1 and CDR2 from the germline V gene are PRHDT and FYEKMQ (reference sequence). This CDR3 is CAGSRQQETQYF. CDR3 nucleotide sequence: TGTGCCGGCAGCCGACAGCAAGAGACCCAGTACTTC.

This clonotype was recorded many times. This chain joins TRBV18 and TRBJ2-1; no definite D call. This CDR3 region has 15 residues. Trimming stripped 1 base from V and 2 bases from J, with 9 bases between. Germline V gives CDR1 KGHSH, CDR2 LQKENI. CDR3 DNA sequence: TGTGCCAGCTCACCACTTGGGCTAACCTACAATGAGCAGTTCTTC. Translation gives CASSPLGLTYNEQFF.

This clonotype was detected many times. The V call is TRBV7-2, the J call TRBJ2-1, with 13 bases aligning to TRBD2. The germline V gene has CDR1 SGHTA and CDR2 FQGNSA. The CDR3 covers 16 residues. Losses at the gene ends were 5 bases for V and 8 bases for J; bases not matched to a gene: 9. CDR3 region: CASSPRLAGGLHEQFF. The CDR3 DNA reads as TGTGCCAGCAGCCCACGACTAGCGGGGGGCCTCCATGAGCAGTTCTTC.